Below, 10 T cell receptor beta chains from the same sample are listed, as sequenced in a study of shared clonotypes between healthy human individuals. CD45RO-negative, CCR7-selected cells formed the naive CD8 fraction, which excluded terminally differentiated effector memory CD45RA+ cells. This table comes from immunoSEQ multiplex PCR, and its TCRdb copy is limited to in-frame clones, with some not included. The repertoire consists of about 870,000 clones, with 85% to 95% occurring once and the leading ten covering nearly 25%. Source material: naive CD8+ T cells sorted from blood. Receptors were obtained from a man under 40 in good health.

The chain has TRBV28 and TRBJ2-7, with TRBD2 matching over 9 bases. The CDR3 runs to 15 residues. Germline loops: CDR1 MDHEN, CDR2 SYDVKM. J lost 2 bases, V lost 1 base, and 3 bases had no gene match. CDR3 sequence: CASSLLAGATYEQYF. As DNA, the CDR3 is TGTGCCAGCAGTTTATTAGCGGGAGCCACCTACGAGCAGTACTTC. The whole variable domain, remainder taken from reference TRBV28 and TRBJ2-7, is DVKVTQSSRYLVKRTGEKVFLECVQDMDHENMFWYRQDPGLGLRLIYFSYDVKMKEKGDIPEGYSVSREKKERFSLILESASTNQTSMYLCASSLLAGATYEQYFGPGTRLTVT.

The chain links TRBV5-4 to TRBJ2-7, with a weak D call TRBD2 (5 bases). The germline CDR1 and CDR2 sequences are SGHNT and YYREEE (reference sequence). This CDR3 is 14 amino acids long. With 2 bases removed from V and 2 bases from J, the gap between germline ends came to 11 bases. In nucleotides, the CDR3 is TGTGCCAGCAGCTTCACGGGAAATCCCTACGAGCAGTACTTC. It encodes CASSFTGNPYEQYF.

The V and J genes are TRBV7-9 and TRBJ2-7, with D perhaps assigned TRBD1 or TRBD2 (5 bases each). The length of the CDR3 is 13 residues. V lost 5 bases and J lost 5, with 13 bases in between. CDR1 and CDR2 from the germline V gene are SEHNR and FQNEAQ (reference sequence). This CDR3 is CASSPRDRNEQYF. CDR3 DNA: TGTGCCAGCAGCCCTCGGGACCGAAACGAGCAGTACTTC. Together with reference TRBV7-9 and TRBJ2-7, the CDR3 gives the full variable domain: DTGVSQNPRHKITKRGQNVTFRCDPISEHNRLYWYRQTLGQGPEFLTYFQNEAQLEKSRLLSDRFSAERPKGSFSTLEIQRTEQGDSAMYLCASSPRDRNEQYFGPGTRLTVT.

Details on this clone: This specimen includes other DNA sequences encoding the same CDR3. The gene calls are TRBV7-2 and TRBJ1-4; no definite D call. This CDR3 comprises 15 residues. Looked up from germline, CDR1 is SGHTA and CDR2 is FQGNSA. Trimming pared 1 base from V and 5 bases from J, leaving 11 bases between. The CDR3 here is CASSLVERANEKLFF. The CDR3 DNA reads as TGTGCCAGCAGCTTAGTGGAGAGGGCCAATGAAAAACTGTTTTTT. Using reference TRBV7-2 and TRBJ1-4 for the parts outside the CDR3, the full variable domain is GAGVSQSPSNKVTEKGKDVELRCDPISGHTALYWYRQSLGQGLEFLIYFQGNSAPDKSGLPSDRFSAERTGGSVSTLTIQRTQQEDSAVYLCASSLVERANEKLFFGSGTQLSVL.

This clone was picked up one time. The gene calls are TRBV9 and TRBJ2-5; D is undetermined. Per the germline V gene, CDR1 is SGDLS and CDR2 is YYNGEE. The CDR3 spans 14 residues. V was clipped by 0 bases and J by 6 bases, with 12 bases between them. The CDR3 DNA follows: TGTGCCAGCAGCGTAGACGGCTCACCCAAGACCCAGTACTTC. The encoded protein is CASSVDGSPKTQYF.

This chain connects TRBV27 to TRBJ2-7, with 10 bases that match TRBD1. CDR1 and CDR2 from the germline V gene are MNHEY and SMNVEV (reference sequence). The trim removed 3 bases at V and 3 bases at J, leaving 8 bases unmatched. This CDR3 comprises 16 residues. CDR3 sequence: CASSFTPGTGDYEQYF. The CDR3 DNA reads TGTGCCAGCAGTTTCACCCCCGGGACAGGGGACTACGAGCAGTACTTC.

This chain links TRBV7-9 with TRBJ2-2, with D perhaps matching TRBD2 (6 bases). The V end was cut by 5 bases, the J end by 2 bases, with 12 bases between. This CDR3 has 15 residues. Germline assignment: CDR1 SEHNR and CDR2 FQNEAQ (reference sequence). This chain's CDR3 is CASSQPGLNTGELFF. The CDR3 nucleotides read TGTGCCAGCAGCCAACCGGGACTCAACACCGGGGAGCTGTTTTTT.

In regard to this clone: The same CDR3 can be traced to other DNA sequences in this sample. The chain is built from TRBV2 and TRBJ2-1; TRBD2 is a possible D gene (5 bases). Germline V gene lookup returns CDR1 SNHLY and CDR2 FYNNEI. The length of the CDR3 is 12 residues. Trimming cost V 8 bases and J 0 bases, with 5 bases left between them. The CDR3 here is CASRGSYNEQFF. CDR3 DNA sequence: TGTGCCAGCCGGGGCTCCTACAATGAGCAGTTCTTC.

The J gene is TRBJ2-2, the V gene TRBV27, with a possible D match to TRBD1 (6 bases). Looked up from germline, CDR1 is MNHEY and CDR2 is SMNVEV (reference sequence). V was cut by 8 bases and J by 1 base, with 14 bases left in between. This CDR3 region has 15 residues. CDR3 amino acids: CASGAGAENTGELFF. The CDR3 nucleotides are TGTGCCAGCGGAGCAGGGGCTGAGAACACCGGGGAGCTGTTTTTT.

The chain uses TRBV5-4 and TRBJ1-1; D unclear. Trimming left V 5 bases short and J 5 bases short, with 10 bases between. The CDR3 sequence is 12 residues long. The germline gives CDR1 SGHNT, CDR2 YYREEE (reference sequence). The DNA for the CDR3 is TGTGCCAGCAGGGAGGATGCAACTGAAGCTTTCTTT. It translates to CASREDATEAFF.